Sequencing of this T cell receptor beta chain was carried out in a study of cytotoxic CD8 clonotypes in ibrutinib-treated CLL. V was clipped by 1 base and J by 2 bases; unmatched bases: 9. In germline, CDR1 is SGHTA, CDR2 FQGNSA. This CDR3 spans 17 amino acids. This table comes from immunoSEQ multiplex PCR, and its TCRdb copy is limited to in-frame clones, with some not included. In the table there are more than 200,000 clones, around 70% of which are singletons. This rearrangement joins TRBV7-2 to TRBJ2-3; 7 bases map to TRBD1. This TCR was sampled from a human donor with chronic lymphocytic leukemia. Sequencing was performed on PBMCs, taken after 12 months of ibrutinib treatment. For the CDR3, the DNA is TGTGCCAGCAGCTTAGATGGCAACAGGGGTTTCACAGATACGCAGTATTTT. It specifies CASSLDGNRGFTDTQYF.